These 19 T cell receptor beta chains came from one sample sequenced in a study of shared clonotypes between healthy human individuals. The naive CD8 subset, CD45RO-negative cells positively selected for CCR7, excluded terminally differentiated effector memory CD45RA+ cells. Measured with immunoSEQ multiplex PCR; TCRdb has only the in-frame clones, and not every one. This sample has roughly 2.1 million clones; about 93% occur once, and the top ten carry about 1.8%. The sample taken for sequencing was naive CD8+ T cells from PBMCs. The origin of the receptors is a man younger than 35 in good health. Some clones in this sample may be carry-over from other donors' samples.

The chain joins TRBV7-9 to TRBJ1-1; no reliable D call. Trimming pared 5 bases from V and 0 bases from J, leaving 10 bases between. CDR1 SEHNR and CDR2 FQNEAQ come from the germline V gene (reference sequence). CDR3 length: 14 amino acids. The CDR3 DNA is TGTGCCAGCAGCCCCGGACCAGTGAACACTGAAGCTTTCTTT. It specifies CASSPGPVNTEAFF.

This chain uses TRBV11-2 with TRBJ2-1; possible D gene TRBD2, 6 bases. Germline values: CDR1 SGHAT, CDR2 FQNNGV. V dropped 5 bases and J dropped 2 bases, with 22 bases sitting between them. This CDR3 has 18 amino acids. The CDR3, as DNA: TGTGCCAGCAGCCCGCAGTCCCCGACTAGTGAAGCCTACAATGAGCAGTTCTTC. Protein product: CASSPQSPTSEAYNEQFF. Full variable domain (rest looked up from reference TRBV11-2 and TRBJ2-1): EAGVAQSPRYKIIEKRQSVAFWCNPISGHATLYWYQQILGQGPKLLIQFQNNGVVDDSQLPKDRFSAERLKGVDSTLKIQPAKLEDSAVYLCASSPQSPTSEAYNEQFFGPGTRLTVL.

This rearrangement joins TRBV27 to TRBJ2-2; possibly TRBD1 for D (6 bases). There are 18 residues in the CDR3. The germline V gene has CDR1 MNHEY and CDR2 SMNVEV (reference sequence). With 0 bases removed from V and 4 bases from J, the gap between germline ends came to 18 bases. DNA of the CDR3: TGTGCCAGCAGTTTATCCGTGACAGGATTAGTGGGCACCGGGGAGCTGTTTTTT. Its translation is CASSLSVTGLVGTGELFF.

The CDR3: CASSQVGSYNEQFF. DNA for the CDR3: TGCGCCAGCAGCCAAGTAGGCTCCTACAATGAGCAGTTCTTC. This chain joins TRBV4-3 and TRBJ2-1; D is ambiguous. Between the trimmed V and J ends, which lost 1 base and 0 bases, there was a span of 4 bases. This CDR3 has 14 amino acids. Germline-derived CDR1 and CDR2 are LGHNA and YSLEER.

Written as DNA, the CDR3 is TGCAGTGCGGGAGGGACAGGCGGATTCGAGCAGTACTTC. The encoded protein is CSAGGTGGFEQYF. The chain combines TRBV29-1 with TRBJ2-7; D is possibly TRBD2 (9 bases). The germline gives CDR1 SQVTM, CDR2 ANQGSEA. The CDR3 covers 13 residues.

The genes are TRBV11-2 and TRBJ2-1; maybe TRBD1 (6 bases). This CDR3 spans 15 amino acids. V was clipped by 1 base and J by 5 bases, with 12 bases between them. The germline CDR1 and CDR2 sequences are SGHAT and FQNNGV. The CDR3, as DNA: TGTGCCAGCAGCTTAGGTGGGGGCATAAACAATGAGCAGTTCTTC. Translating it yields CASSLGGGINNEQFF.

J is TRBJ1-2 and V is TRBV9; 10 bases are a match to TRBD1. The CDR3 covers 13 residues. J lost 5 bases, V lost 3 bases, and 1 base had no gene match. The germline gives CDR1 SGDLS, CDR2 YYNGEE. The CDR3 is CASSGGQGYGYTF. The CDR3 DNA reads TGTGCCAGCAGCGGGGGACAGGGGTATGGCTACACCTTC.

The gene calls are TRBV10-3 and TRBJ2-2; D is unresolved. The CDR3 consists of 16 residues. Germline V gene data show CDR1 as ENHRY and CDR2 as SYGVKD. V lost 0 bases and J lost 1, with 9 bases in between. CDR3 loop: CAISESVTVNTGELFF. CDR3 in DNA: TGTGCCATCAGTGAGTCGGTGACGGTGAACACCGGGGAGCTGTTTTTT.

The J gene is TRBJ1-1, the V gene TRBV4-1, with D tentatively TRBD1 (5 bases). The V and J ends lost 2 bases and 2 bases respectively, with 18 bases between them. The V gene's germline CDR1 is MGHRA and CDR2 YSYEKL. This CDR3 spans 17 amino acids. The CDR3 region is CASSQLKLTDSNTEAFF. Written as DNA, the CDR3 is TGCGCCAGCAGCCAACTGAAATTGACAGATAGTAACACTGAAGCTTTCTTT.

The V and J genes are TRBV5-6 and TRBJ2-7, with 7 bases fitting TRBD1. The V gene end was trimmed by 0 bases and the J gene end by 4 bases; junction bases not matched to a gene: 7. CDR1 is SGHDT and CDR2 is YYEEEE in the germline V gene. The CDR3 totals 15 residues. In DNA form, the CDR3 reads TGTGCCAGCAGCTTGGGATTCGAGACAGGGTACGAGCAGTACTTC. Translation: CASSLGFETGYEQYF. Complete variable domain (other parts from reference TRBV5-6 and TRBJ2-7): DAGVTQSPTHLIKTRGQQVTLRCSPKSGHDTVSWYQQALGQGPQFIFQYYEEEERQRGNFPDRFSGHQFPNYSSELNVNALLLGDSALYLCASSLGFETGYEQYFGPGTRLTVT.

The gene calls are TRBV9 and TRBJ2-7; maybe TRBD1 (5 bases). The CDR3 covers 15 residues. Per germline, CDR1 SGDLS and CDR2 YYNGEE. The ends were cut back, 0 bases at V and 1 base at J, with 11 bases in the middle. CDR3 protein: CASSVVGAGSYEQYF. The CDR3 DNA reads as TGTGCCAGCAGCGTAGTAGGGGCAGGGTCCTACGAGCAGTACTTC.

The V gene is TRBV4-1, the J gene TRBJ1-1, with 7 bases that match TRBD1. The CDR3 sequence is 17 residues long. Germline trimming cut 5 bases from V and 2 bases from J; bases unmatched to any gene: 14. CDR1 and CDR2 from the germline V gene are MGHRA and YSYEKL. The CDR3 sequence is CASSAHLTGTANTEAFF. CDR3 coding DNA: TGCGCCAGCAGCGCACATTTGACCGGGACAGCCAACACTGAAGCTTTCTTT.

V is TRBV27 and J is TRBJ2-1; 7 bases line up with TRBD1. The germline CDR1 and CDR2 sequences are MNHEY and SMNVEV (reference sequence). V lost 4 bases to trimming and J lost 8 bases; unmatched junction nucleotides: 17. The CDR3 runs 17 residues. Here the CDR3 reads CASSYGQELGSHDEQFF. In DNA, the CDR3 is TGTGCCAGCAGTTATGGACAGGAATTGGGCTCGCACGATGAGCAGTTCTTC.

Of note for this clone: In the same sample, other DNA sequences code for this CDR3. J is TRBJ2-5 and V is TRBV7-8; D perhaps matches TRBD2 (5 bases). V was cut by 2 bases and J by 4 bases, with 14 bases left in between. The CDR3 runs 15 residues. Germline CDR1 and CDR2: SGHVS and FQNEAQ. CDR3 sequence (DNA): TGTGCCAGCAGCTTATATCGGGGTCTGGGAGAGACCCAGTACTTC. This translates into CASSLYRGLGETQYF.

V and J are TRBV7-9 and TRBJ2-7, with 7 nucleotides matching TRBD2. Germline V gives CDR1 SEHNR, CDR2 FQNEAQ (reference sequence). V trimming: 8 bases; J trimming: 1 base; junction bases outside the gene matches: 8. The CDR3 length is 14 residues. CDR3 bases: TGTGCCAGCCACGGGGCTAGCGGATCCTACGAGCAGTACTTC. This encodes CASHGASGSYEQYF.

The rearrangement joins TRBV15 to TRBJ2-3; TRBD2 might be the D (6 bases). The V gene's germline CDR1 is LNHNV and CDR2 YYDKDF (reference sequence). The CDR3 is 16 amino acids. Between the trimmed V and J ends, which lost 5 bases and 2 bases, there was a span of 17 bases. The CDR3: CATSPVGGWDTDTQYF. The CDR3 DNA reads as TGTGCCACCAGCCCGGTTGGAGGGTGGGACACAGATACGCAGTATTTT. Variable domain in full (rest from reference TRBV15 and TRBJ2-3): DAMVIQNPRYQVTQFGKPVTLSCSQTLNHNVMYWYQQKSSQAPKLLFHYYDKDFNNEADTPDNFQSRRPNTSFCFLDIRSPGLGDTAMYLCATSPVGGWDTDTQYFGPGTRLTVL.

The rearrangement joins TRBV4-1 to TRBJ1-4; D perhaps matches TRBD1 (6 bases). Trimming stripped 0 bases from V and 8 bases from J, with 16 bases between. Germline values: CDR1 MGHRA, CDR2 YSYEKL. The CDR3 length is 16 residues. The CDR3 sequence: CASSQDYTGPGEKLFF. Here the CDR3 DNA reads TGCGCCAGCAGCCAAGACTATACAGGGCCAGGAGAAAAACTGTTTTTT.

To note about this clone: The identical CDR3 is also encoded by other nucleotide sequences in the sample. The CDR3 DNA reads TGTGCCAGCAGCTTAATTTCGCTGAACAATGAGCAGTTCTTC. Protein: CASSLISLNNEQFF. The chain has TRBV7-9 and TRBJ2-1; the D is unclear. V was clipped by 2 bases and J by 5 bases, with 10 bases between them. CDR3 size: 14 residues. Germline values: CDR1 SEHNR, CDR2 FQNEAQ (reference sequence).

The rearrangement uses TRBV9 and TRBJ2-2, with TRBD1 as a possible D gene (5 bases). V was cut by 2 bases and J by 1 base, with 12 bases left in between. There are 16 residues in the CDR3. Germline CDR1 is SGDLS and CDR2 is YYNGEE. The CDR3 loop is CASSVGWTRNTGELFF. CDR3 nucleotide sequence: TGTGCCAGCAGCGTGGGATGGACACGGAACACCGGGGAGCTGTTTTTT.